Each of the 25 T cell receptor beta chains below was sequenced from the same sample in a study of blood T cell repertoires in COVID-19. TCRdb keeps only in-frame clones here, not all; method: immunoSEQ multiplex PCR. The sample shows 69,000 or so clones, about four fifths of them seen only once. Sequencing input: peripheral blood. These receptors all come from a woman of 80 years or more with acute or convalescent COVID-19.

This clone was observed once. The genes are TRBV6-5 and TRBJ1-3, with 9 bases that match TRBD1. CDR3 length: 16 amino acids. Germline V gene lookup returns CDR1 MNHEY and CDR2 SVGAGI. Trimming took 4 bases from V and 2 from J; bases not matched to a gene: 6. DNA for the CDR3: TGTGCCAGCAGTTGGACAGGGGAGACGACTGGAAACACCATATATTTT. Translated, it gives CASSWTGETTGNTIYF.

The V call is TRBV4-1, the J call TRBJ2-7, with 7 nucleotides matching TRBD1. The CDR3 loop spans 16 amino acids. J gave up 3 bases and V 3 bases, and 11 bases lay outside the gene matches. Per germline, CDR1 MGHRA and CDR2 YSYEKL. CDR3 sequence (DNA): TGCGCCAGCAGCCAGATCAAGGGGGCTTCGGGCTACGAGCAGTACTTC. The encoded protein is CASSQIKGASGYEQYF.

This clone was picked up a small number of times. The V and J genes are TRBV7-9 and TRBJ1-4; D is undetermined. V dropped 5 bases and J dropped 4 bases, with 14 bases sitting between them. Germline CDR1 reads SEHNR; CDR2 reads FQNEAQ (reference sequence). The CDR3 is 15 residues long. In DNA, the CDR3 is TGTGCCAGCAGCCCCGGGGAGGGAGTTAATGAAAAACTGTTTTTT. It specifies CASSPGEGVNEKLFF.

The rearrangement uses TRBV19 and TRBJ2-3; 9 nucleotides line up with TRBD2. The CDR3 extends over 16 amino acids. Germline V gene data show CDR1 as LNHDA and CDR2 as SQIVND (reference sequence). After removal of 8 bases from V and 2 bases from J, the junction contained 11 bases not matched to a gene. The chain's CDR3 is CASRGLAGGFTDTQYF. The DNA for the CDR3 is TGTGCCAGTCGGGGTTTGGCGGGGGGGTTCACAGATACGCAGTATTTT.

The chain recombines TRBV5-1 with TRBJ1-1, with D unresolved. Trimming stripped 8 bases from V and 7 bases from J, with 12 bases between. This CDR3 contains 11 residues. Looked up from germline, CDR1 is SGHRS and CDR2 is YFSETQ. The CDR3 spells CASNLGSEAFF. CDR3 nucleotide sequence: TGCGCCAGTAATTTGGGCAGTGAAGCTTTCTTT.

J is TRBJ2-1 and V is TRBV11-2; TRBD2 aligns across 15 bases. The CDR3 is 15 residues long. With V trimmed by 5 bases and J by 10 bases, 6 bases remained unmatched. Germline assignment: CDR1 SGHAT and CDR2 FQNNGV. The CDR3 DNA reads TGTGCCAGCAGCCATGGACTAGCGGGGGGGGAGGAGCAGTTCTTC. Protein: CASSHGLAGGEEQFF. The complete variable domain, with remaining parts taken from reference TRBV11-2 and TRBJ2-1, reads EAGVAQSPRYKIIEKRQSVAFWCNPISGHATLYWYQQILGQGPKLLIQFQNNGVVDDSQLPKDRFSAERLKGVDSTLKIQPAKLEDSAVYLCASSHGLAGGEEQFFGPGTRLTVL.

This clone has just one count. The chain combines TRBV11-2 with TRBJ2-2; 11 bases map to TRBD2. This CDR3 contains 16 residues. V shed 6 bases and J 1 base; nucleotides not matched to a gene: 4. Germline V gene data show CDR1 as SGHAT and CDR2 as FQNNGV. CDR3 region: CASSAGTSGNTGELFF. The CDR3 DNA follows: TGTGCCAGCAGTGCCGGGACTAGCGGGAACACCGGGGAGCTGTTTTTT.

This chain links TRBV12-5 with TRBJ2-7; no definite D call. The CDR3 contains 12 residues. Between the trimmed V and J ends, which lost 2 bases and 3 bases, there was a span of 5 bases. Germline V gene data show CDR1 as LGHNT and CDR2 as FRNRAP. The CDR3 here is CASGLRDYEQYF. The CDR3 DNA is TGTGCTAGTGGTTTGAGAGACTACGAGCAGTACTTC.

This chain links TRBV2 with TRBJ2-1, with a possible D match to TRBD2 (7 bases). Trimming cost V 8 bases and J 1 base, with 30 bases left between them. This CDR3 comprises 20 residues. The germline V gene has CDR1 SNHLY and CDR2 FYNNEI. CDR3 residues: CASSRPGGYGELRSYNEQFF. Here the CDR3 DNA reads TGTGCCAGCTCTCGGCCGGGGGGCTACGGGGAATTGCGGTCCTACAATGAGCAGTTCTTC.

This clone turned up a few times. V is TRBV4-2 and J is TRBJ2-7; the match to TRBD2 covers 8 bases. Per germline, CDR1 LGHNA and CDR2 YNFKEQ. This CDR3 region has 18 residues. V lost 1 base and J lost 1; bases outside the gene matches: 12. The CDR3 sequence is CASSQGAVAGKPSYEQYF. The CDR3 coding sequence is TGTGCCAGCAGCCAAGGGGCGGTAGCGGGGAAACCTTCCTACGAGCAGTACTTC.

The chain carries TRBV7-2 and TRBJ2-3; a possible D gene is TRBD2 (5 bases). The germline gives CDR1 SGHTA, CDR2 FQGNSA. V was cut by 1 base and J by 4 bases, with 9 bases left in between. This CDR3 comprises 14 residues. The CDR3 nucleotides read TGTGCCAGCAGCTTAGGGCTAGCCTCAGATACGCAGTATTTT. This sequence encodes CASSLGLASDTQYF.

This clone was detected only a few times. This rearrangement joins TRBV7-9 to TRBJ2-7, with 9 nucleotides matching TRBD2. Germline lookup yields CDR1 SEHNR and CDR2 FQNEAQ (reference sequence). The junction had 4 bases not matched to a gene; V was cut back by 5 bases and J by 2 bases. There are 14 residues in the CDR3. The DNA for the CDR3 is TGTGCCAGCAGCCGGACTAGCGAGGCCTACGAGCAGTACTTC. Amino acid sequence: CASSRTSEAYEQYF.

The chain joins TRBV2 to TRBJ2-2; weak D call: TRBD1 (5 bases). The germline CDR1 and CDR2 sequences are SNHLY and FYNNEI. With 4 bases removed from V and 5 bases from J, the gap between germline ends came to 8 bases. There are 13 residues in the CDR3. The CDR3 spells CASSGTLTGELFF. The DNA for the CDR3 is TGTGCCAGCAGTGGGACATTAACCGGGGAGCTGTTTTTT.

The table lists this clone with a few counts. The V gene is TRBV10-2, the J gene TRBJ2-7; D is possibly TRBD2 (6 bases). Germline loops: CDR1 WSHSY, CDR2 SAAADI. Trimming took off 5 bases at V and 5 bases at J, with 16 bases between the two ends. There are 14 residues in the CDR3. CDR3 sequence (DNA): TGCGCCAGCAGTTCCGTCCGGGGGTCCCACGAGCAGTACTTC. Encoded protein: CASSSVRGSHEQYF.

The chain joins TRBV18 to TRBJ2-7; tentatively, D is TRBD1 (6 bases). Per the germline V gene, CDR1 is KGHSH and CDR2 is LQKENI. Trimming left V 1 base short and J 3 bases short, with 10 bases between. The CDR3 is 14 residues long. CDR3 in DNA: TGTGCCAGCTCACCACTGGACAGAAACTACGAGCAGTACTTC. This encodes CASSPLDRNYEQYF.

Here the CDR3 reads CASSPTGTAGELFF. CDR3 coding DNA: TGTGCCAGCTCACCAACAGGGACCGCCGGGGAGCTGTTTTTT. This chain joins TRBV18 and TRBJ2-2; D is perhaps TRBD1 (6 bases). The ends were cut back, 2 bases at V and 6 bases at J, with 10 bases in the middle. Germline lookup yields CDR1 KGHSH and CDR2 LQKENI. This CDR3 has 14 amino acids.

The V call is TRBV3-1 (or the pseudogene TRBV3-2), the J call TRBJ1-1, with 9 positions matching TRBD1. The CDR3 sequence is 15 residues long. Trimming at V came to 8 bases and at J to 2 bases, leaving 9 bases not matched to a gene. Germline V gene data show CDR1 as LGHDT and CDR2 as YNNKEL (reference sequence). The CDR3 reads CASLGTGRTNTEAFF. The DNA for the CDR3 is TGTGCCAGCCTCGGGACAGGGCGGACTAACACTGAAGCTTTCTTT.

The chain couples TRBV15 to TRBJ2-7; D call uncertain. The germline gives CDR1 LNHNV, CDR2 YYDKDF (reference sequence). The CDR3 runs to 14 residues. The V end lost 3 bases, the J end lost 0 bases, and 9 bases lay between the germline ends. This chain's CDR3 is CATSSDKLSYEQYF. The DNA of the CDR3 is TGTGCCACCAGCAGCGACAAACTCTCCTACGAGCAGTACTTC.

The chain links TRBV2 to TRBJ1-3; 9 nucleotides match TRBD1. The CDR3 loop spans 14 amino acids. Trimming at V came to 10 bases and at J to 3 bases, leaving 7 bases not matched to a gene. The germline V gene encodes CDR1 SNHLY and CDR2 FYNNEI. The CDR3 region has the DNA TGTGCCACCCAGGGACAGGGAGTTGGAAACACCATATATTTT. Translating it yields CATQGQGVGNTIYF.

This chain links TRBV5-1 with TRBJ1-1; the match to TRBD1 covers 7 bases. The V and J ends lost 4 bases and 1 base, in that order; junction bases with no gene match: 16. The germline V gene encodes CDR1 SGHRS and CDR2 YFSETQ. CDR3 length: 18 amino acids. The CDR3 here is CASSDKGGVTGQNTEAFF. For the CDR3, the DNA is TGCGCCAGCAGCGACAAAGGAGGAGTGACAGGGCAGAACACTGAAGCTTTCTTT.

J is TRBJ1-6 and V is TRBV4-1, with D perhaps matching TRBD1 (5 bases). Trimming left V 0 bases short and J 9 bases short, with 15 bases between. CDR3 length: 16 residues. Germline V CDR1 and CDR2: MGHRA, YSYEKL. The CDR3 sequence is CASSQDRGRVGSPLHF. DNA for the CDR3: TGCGCCAGCAGCCAAGATAGGGGCAGGGTCGGTTCACCCCTCCACTTT.

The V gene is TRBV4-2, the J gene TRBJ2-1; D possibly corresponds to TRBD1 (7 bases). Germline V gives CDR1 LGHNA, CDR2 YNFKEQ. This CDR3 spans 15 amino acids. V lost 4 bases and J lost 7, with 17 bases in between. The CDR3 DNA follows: TGTGCCAGCAGCCCGTCGTGGAGGGGGCTGAATGAGCAGTTCTTC. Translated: CASSPSWRGLNEQFF.

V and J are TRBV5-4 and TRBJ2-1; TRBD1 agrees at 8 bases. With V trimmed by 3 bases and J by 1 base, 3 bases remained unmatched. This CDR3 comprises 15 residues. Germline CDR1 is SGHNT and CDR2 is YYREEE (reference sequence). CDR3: CASSSGTGSYNEQFF. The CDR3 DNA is TGTGCCAGCAGCTCCGGGACAGGTTCCTACAATGAGCAGTTCTTC.

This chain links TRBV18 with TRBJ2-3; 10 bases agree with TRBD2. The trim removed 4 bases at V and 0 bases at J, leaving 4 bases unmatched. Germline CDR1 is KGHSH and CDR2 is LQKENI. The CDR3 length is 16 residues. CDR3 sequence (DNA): TGTGCCAGCTCACTCGTAGCGGGGGGTAGCACAGATACGCAGTATTTT. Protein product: CASSLVAGGSTDTQYF.

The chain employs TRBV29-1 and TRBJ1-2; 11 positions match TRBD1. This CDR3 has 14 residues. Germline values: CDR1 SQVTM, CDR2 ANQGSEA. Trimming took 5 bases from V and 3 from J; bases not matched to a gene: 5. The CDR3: CSVKWDRGDYGYTF. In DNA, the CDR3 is TGCAGCGTTAAGTGGGACAGGGGGGACTATGGCTACACCTTC.